Presented here are 31 T cell receptor beta chains from one specimen sequenced in a study of post-analysis software for immune sequencing data (dated by TCRdb to about 2015). Study-level results and caveats: Roughly 5 TRBV segments, including TRBV5-6, TRBV5-1 and TRBV20-1, were significantly more frequent in patients than controls.

What these receptors recognize is not known. The library came from PCR. For sequencing, an Illumina HiSeq 2500 was employed. Unique molecular identifiers were incorporated into TCR beta cDNA libraries to reduce PCR and sequencing biases. The public reads were quality trimmed at Q25 with fastp and then assembled into clones with MiXCR by TCRdb, keeping productive beta chains. Each entry is one CDR3 protein sequence, shown with its most common DNA and genes. The sample records 350,000 to 450,000 distinct CDR3 sequences, 39% of which are singletons. The top ten clones comprise less than 8% of the sample. The sequenced sample was blood. These receptors were collected from a girl aged 2-10 years with multiple sclerosis.

This clonotype has a single count. V gene TRBV11-2 combines with J gene TRBJ2-5, with TRBD2 as a possible D gene (6 bases). V was cut by 3 bases and J by 5 bases, with 19 bases left in between. The CDR3 runs 16 residues. Germline V gene data show CDR1 as SGHAT and CDR2 as FQNNGV. In nucleotides, the CDR3 is TGTGCCAGCAGCTTTCGCGGGGTGGCTCTGCGGGAGACCCAGTACTTC. It translates to CASSFRGVALRETQYF.

This rearrangement joins TRBV12-3 or TRBV12-4 to TRBJ2-7; TRBD2 matches at 7 bases. The V and J ends lost 6 bases and 0 bases, in that order; junction bases with no gene match: 5. The CDR3 runs 14 residues. In DNA form, the CDR3 reads TGTGCCAGCAGCCGGGACTACCACTCCTACGAGCAGTACTTC. As protein: CASSRDYHSYEQYF.

The J gene is TRBJ1-5, the V gene TRBV5-1; 8 bases match TRBD1. Germline CDR1 reads SGHRS; CDR2 reads YFSETQ. V shed 3 bases and J 6 bases; nucleotides not matched to a gene: 2. The CDR3 has 13 amino acids. CDR3 loop: CASSWTGSQPQHF. The CDR3 nucleotides read TGCGCCAGCAGCTGGACAGGGTCTCAGCCCCAGCATTTT.

CDR3 sequence (DNA): TGTGCCACCCTCCAAATTGGTATATACAATGAGCAGTTCTTC. Translating gives CATLQIGIYNEQFF. The chain recombines TRBV15 with TRBJ2-1; the D is unclear. The CDR3 is made up of 14 amino acids. CDR1 LNHNV and CDR2 YYDKDF come from the germline V gene (reference sequence). Trimming took off 8 bases at V and 4 bases at J, with 15 bases between the two ends.

This clonotype was observed a handful of times. V usage is TRBV29-1 and J usage is TRBJ2-1; TRBD1 or TRBD2 may be the D gene (6 bases each). Trimming cost V 6 bases and J 8 bases, with 8 bases left between them. The CDR3 sequence is 10 residues long. The germline V gene has CDR1 SQVTM and CDR2 ANQGSEA. Here the CDR3 DNA reads TGCAGCGTGGGGGGCGATGAGCAGTTCTTC. It encodes CSVGGDEQFF.

This clonotype was counted only a few times. This rearrangement joins TRBV27 to TRBJ2-7, with TRBD2 matching over 7 bases. This CDR3 has 15 residues. The germline V gene encodes CDR1 MNHEY and CDR2 SMNVEV (reference sequence). After removal of 2 bases from V and 1 base from J, the junction contained 5 bases not matched to a gene. DNA of the CDR3: TGTGCCAGCAGTTTAACCCGTAGCGGGTCCTACGAGCAGTACTTC. It yields the protein CASSLTRSGSYEQYF.

The gene calls are TRBV29-1 and TRBJ1-2; TRBD1 might be the D (6 bases). The CDR3 length is 13 residues. The V and J ends lost 4 bases and 7 bases respectively, with 16 bases between them. Germline assignment: CDR1 SQVTM and CDR2 ANQGSEA. CDR3 loop: CSVGQAAQSGYTF. CDR3 sequence (DNA): TGCAGCGTTGGACAGGCCGCCCAGAGTGGCTACACCTTC. Together with reference TRBV29-1 and TRBJ1-2, the CDR3 gives the full variable domain: SAVISQKPSRDICQRGTSLTIQCQVDSQVTMMFWYRQQPGQSLTLIATANQGSEATYESGFVIDKFPISRPNLTFSTLTVSNMSPEDSSIYLCSVGQAAQSGYTFGSGTRLTVV.

The J gene is TRBJ2-3, the V gene TRBV28; the D call may be TRBD1 or TRBD2 (5 bases each). V lost 3 bases to trimming and J lost 0 bases, with 13 bases between them. The CDR3 loop spans 16 amino acids. Germline CDR1 is MDHEN and CDR2 is SYDVKM. The CDR3, as DNA: TGTGCCAGCAGTTTCGACGGGACCGCTAGCACAGATACGCAGTATTTT. It translates to CASSFDGTASTDTQYF.

The rearrangement uses TRBV4-1 and TRBJ1-2; 12 positions match TRBD1. J was trimmed by 6 bases and V by 1 base; bases with no gene match: 12. This CDR3 is built from 18 residues. Germline V gene lookup returns CDR1 MGHRA and CDR2 YSYEKL. The CDR3 nucleotides read TGCGCCAGCAGCCAAGCGACCGGGACAGGGGGCGCACCCCATGGCTACACCTTC. Amino acid sequence: CASSQATGTGGAPHGYTF.

This clonotype was detected only a few times. This chain uses TRBV15 with TRBJ2-3, with D perhaps being TRBD1 or TRBD2 (6 bases each). The germline gives CDR1 LNHNV, CDR2 YYDKDF (reference sequence). V lost 5 bases and J 4 bases, leaving 16 bases between the germline ends. The CDR3 has 15 residues. CDR3 nucleotide sequence: TGTGCCACCAGCGGGACTCGGACAGTGGCAGATACGCAGTATTTT. Translated: CATSGTRTVADTQYF.

The chain recombines TRBV28 with TRBJ1-3; TRBD1 might be the D (5 bases). Germline-derived CDR1 and CDR2 are MDHEN and SYDVKM. The length of the CDR3 is 16 residues. V was trimmed by 2 bases and J by 4 bases, leaving 15 bases between them. CDR3 sequence reads: CASSLNPRSGGNTIYF. The CDR3 DNA is TGTGCCAGCAGTTTAAATCCCAGGTCAGGGGGAAACACCATATATTTT. Full variable domain (rest looked up from reference TRBV28 and TRBJ1-3): DVKVTQSSRYLVKRTGEKVFLECVQDMDHENMFWYRQDPGLGLRLIYFSYDVKMKEKGDIPEGYSVSREKKERFSLILESASTNQTSMYLCASSLNPRSGGNTIYFGEGSWLTVV.

The rearrangement links TRBV28 to TRBJ2-1; 7 nucleotides line up with TRBD1. The CDR3 has 16 residues. The J segment lost 2 bases and the V segment lost 5 bases, leaving 9 bases of the junction unmatched. Germline values: CDR1 MDHEN, CDR2 SYDVKM. DNA for the CDR3: TGTGCCAGCAGTGTCGGAGTTCAGGGGGCCTACAATGAGCAGTTCTTC. It is translated as CASSVGVQGAYNEQFF.

The chain recombines TRBV5-1 with TRBJ2-1; 10 bases are shared with TRBD2. Losses at the gene ends were 5 bases for V and 5 bases for J; bases not matched to a gene: 7. The CDR3 loop spans 15 amino acids. Germline V CDR1 and CDR2: SGHRS, YFSETQ. CDR3 residues: CASSRRTSGDNEQFF. The CDR3 coding sequence is TGCGCCAGCAGTCGACGAACTAGCGGGGACAATGAGCAGTTCTTC.

The V call is TRBV12-3 or TRBV12-4, the J call TRBJ1-1; the D is unclear. The CDR3 is 13 residues long. V gave up 7 bases and J gave up 0 bases, with 9 bases separating them. The CDR3 bases are TGTGCCAGCACCTTTACCCTGAACACTGAAGCTTTCTTT. As protein: CASTFTLNTEAFF.

This clonotype was seen a few times. V and J are TRBV4-1 and TRBJ1-5, with D possibly being TRBD1 (6 bases). The CDR3 is 16 residues long. CDR1 is MGHRA, CDR2 YSYEKL, per germline. The V and J ends lost 1 base and 0 bases respectively, with 10 bases between them. The CDR3 loop reads CASSQVQGSSNQPQHF. For the CDR3, the DNA is TGCGCCAGCAGCCAAGTGCAGGGGAGTAGCAATCAGCCCCAGCATTTT.

This clonotype was observed a few times. V usage is TRBV7-9 and J usage is TRBJ2-7; 9 nucleotides match TRBD1. The germline V gene encodes CDR1 SEHNR and CDR2 FQNEAQ (reference sequence). The CDR3 consists of 13 residues. The J segment lost 5 bases and the V segment lost 8 bases, leaving 7 bases of the junction unmatched. In DNA form, the CDR3 reads TGTGCCAGCTGTCAGGGACAGGGCCACGAGCAGTACTTC. Amino acids: CASCQGQGHEQYF.

The genes are TRBV10-3 and TRBJ1-1, with a possible D match to TRBD1 (5 bases). V dropped 7 bases and J dropped 0 bases, with 9 bases sitting between them. The CDR3 spans 13 residues. Looked up from germline, CDR1 is ENHRY and CDR2 is SYGVKD. CDR3 in amino acids: CAINQGLNTEAFF. DNA for the CDR3: TGTGCCATCAACCAGGGACTGAACACTGAAGCTTTCTTT.

This clonotype was detected only a few times. The chain links TRBV29-1 to TRBJ2-7; 11 nucleotides match TRBD1. The CDR3 runs to 13 residues. V dropped 4 bases and J dropped 7; count of bases not matched to a gene: 6. The germline CDR1 and CDR2 sequences are SQVTM and ANQGSEA. CDR3 region: CSVVDRGPWEQYF. CDR3 sequence (DNA): TGCAGCGTTGTGGACAGGGGGCCTTGGGAGCAGTACTTC.

The V gene is TRBV4-2, the J gene TRBJ1-5; D ambiguous. The germline V gene has CDR1 LGHNA and CDR2 YNFKEQ. Deletions cut 4 bases from V and 4 bases from J, with 17 bases between. This CDR3 region has 16 residues. CDR3: CASSPEGVTLNQPQHF. The CDR3 bases are TGTGCCAGCAGCCCTGAGGGCGTGACACTTAATCAGCCCCAGCATTTT.

V and J are TRBV10-3 and TRBJ2-3; TRBD2 agrees at 7 bases. With V trimmed by 6 bases and J by 2 bases, 5 bases remained unmatched. Germline CDR1 reads ENHRY; CDR2 reads SYGVKD. This CDR3 is built from 14 residues. In DNA form, the CDR3 reads TGTGCCATCAGGAGGGAGGGGCCCACAGATACGCAGTATTTT. Amino acids: CAIRREGPTDTQYF.

The chain joins TRBV7-2 to TRBJ1-2, with 9 bases matching TRBD1. V was pared by 5 bases and J by 0 bases, with 7 bases of the junction left unmatched. The V gene's germline CDR1 is SGHTA and CDR2 FQGNSA. This CDR3 has 16 amino acids. The CDR3 protein is CASSMGTGTANYGYTF. In nucleotides, the CDR3 is TGTGCCAGCAGCATGGGGACAGGGACAGCTAACTATGGCTACACCTTC.

The chain uses TRBV12-3 or TRBV12-4 and TRBJ1-1; no firm D call. Trimming stripped 6 bases from V and 7 bases from J, with 12 bases between. The CDR3 runs to 12 residues. CDR3 sequence: CASSPFTVEAFF. The CDR3 DNA follows: TGTGCCAGCAGCCCCTTCACCGTTGAAGCTTTCTTT.

V gene TRBV29-1 combines with J gene TRBJ2-7; possible D gene TRBD1, 5 bases. The germline V gene encodes CDR1 SQVTM and CDR2 ANQGSEA. The CDR3 loop spans 14 amino acids. V shed 0 bases and J shed 0 bases, with 9 bases lying between them. The CDR3 nucleotides are TGCAGCGTTGAAGAGACCGGACACTCCTACGAGCAGTACTTC. Encoded protein: CSVEETGHSYEQYF.

The chain joins TRBV21-1 to TRBJ2-3; the table names TRBD1, a call not compared with the DNA. TRBV21-1 counts as a pseudogene. This CDR3 comprises 15 residues. CDR3 nucleotides: TGTGCCAGCAGCAATCGAAGGGCGGAGACAGATACGCAGTATTTT. This gives the protein CASSNRRAETDTQYF.

V usage is TRBV4-1 and J usage is TRBJ1-1; 7 positions agree with TRBD1. The length of the CDR3 is 15 residues. Losses at the gene ends were 4 bases for V and 5 bases for J; bases not matched to a gene: 10. The V gene's germline CDR1 is MGHRA and CDR2 YSYEKL. CDR3 residues: CASSPWTGDRTEAFF. As DNA, the CDR3 is TGCGCCAGCAGCCCGTGGACAGGCGATCGGACTGAAGCTTTCTTT.

This clonotype was seen a handful of times. This chain connects TRBV7-3 to TRBJ2-3; 8 nucleotides agree with TRBD2. The CDR3 loop spans 16 amino acids. V lost 5 bases to trimming and J lost 1 base; unmatched junction nucleotides: 8. CDR1 and CDR2 from the germline V gene are SGHTA and FQGTGA. Here the CDR3 DNA reads TGTGCCAGCAGCCTCCAAGCGGGAGCCGGCACAGATACGCAGTATTTT. This translates into CASSLQAGAGTDTQYF.

This clonotype was recorded only once. The chain links TRBV12-3 or TRBV12-4 to TRBJ1-1; tentatively, D is TRBD1 (6 bases). V was shortened by 6 bases and J by 1 base, with 12 bases between the two germline ends. The CDR3 sequence is 14 residues long. CDR3 region: CASRSDRPNTEAFF. The CDR3 DNA sequence: TGTGCCAGCAGATCAGACAGGCCGAACACTGAAGCTTTCTTT.

In this sample, this clonotype turned up a few times. This chain connects TRBV4-1 to TRBJ2-7; D is perhaps TRBD1 or TRBD2 (5 bases each). Germline V gene lookup returns CDR1 MGHRA and CDR2 YSYEKL. V lost 2 bases and J lost 3, with 20 bases in between. This CDR3 is 17 amino acids long. DNA of the CDR3: TGCGCCAGCAGCCAACTCCTGAGCCGGGACCCTATCTACGAGCAGTACTTC. Translation: CASSQLLSRDPIYEQYF.

This clonotype was counted between two and nine times. The chain uses TRBV6-2 or TRBV6-3 and TRBJ2-1; 14 positions agree with TRBD2. Germline V gives CDR1 MNHEY, CDR2 SVGEGT. Trimming at V came to 6 bases and at J to 7 bases, leaving 5 bases not matched to a gene. The CDR3 runs to 15 residues. As DNA, the CDR3 is TGTGCCAGCAGGCGACTAGCGGGGGGGCCTAATGAGCAGTTCTTC. As protein: CASRRLAGGPNEQFF.

This sequence joins TRBV20-1 and TRBJ2-5; 13 bases are shared with TRBD2. V shed 5 bases and J 5 bases; nucleotides not matched to a gene: 5. The CDR3 loop spans 14 amino acids. Germline CDR1 is DFQATT and CDR2 is SNEGSKA (reference sequence). CDR3 bases: TGCAGTGCTGGACTAGCGGGGGCGGGGGAGACCCAGTACTTC. Amino acids: CSAGLAGAGETQYF.

The DNA of the CDR3 is TGTGCCAGCAGACCCTCGACCGACCAAGAGACCCAGTACTTC. This translates into CASRPSTDQETQYF. The genes are TRBV4-2 and TRBJ2-5; D is unclear. The CDR3 runs 14 residues. Germline-derived CDR1 and CDR2 are LGHNA and YNFKEQ. The V and J ends lost 6 bases and 0 bases respectively, with 11 bases between them.